A single sample is the source of the 22 T cell receptor beta chains below, sequenced in a study of molecular identifiers for immune sequencing clone quantification. MiXCR was run by TCRdb on the PCR reads, yielding one entry per CDR3 protein. The sample holds roughly 630,000 distinct CDR3 sequences, roughly 23% seen once. The sample comprised naive CD8+ T cells from blood, with Jurkat cell RNA spiked in. The sample's subset: FACS-sorted CD8+CD4-CCR7+CD45RA+ naive T cells. The receptors were gathered from a human donor in good health. Some libraries in this study had Jurkat cell RNA spiked in.

This clonotype was seen a few times. The chain uses TRBV18 and TRBJ2-3; D may be TRBD2 (5 bases). The CDR3 runs to 16 residues. Germline V CDR1 and CDR2: KGHSH, LQKENI. Trimming removed 2 bases at V and 2 bases at J, with 14 bases between. This chain's CDR3 is CASSPGMAEDTDTQYF. DNA for the CDR3: TGTGCCAGCTCACCAGGTATGGCGGAGGACACAGATACGCAGTATTTT.

The rearrangement uses TRBV12-3 or TRBV12-4 and TRBJ2-3, with 7 positions matching TRBD1. The V gene end was trimmed by 5 bases and the J gene end by 1 base; junction bases not matched to a gene: 6. The CDR3 runs 15 residues. This CDR3 is CASSPDRPGTDTQYF. The CDR3 coding sequence is TGTGCCAGCAGTCCGGACAGGCCAGGCACAGATACGCAGTATTTT.

In its sample, this clonotype was seen many times. Written as DNA, the CDR3 is TGTGCCACCAAGGTACGGGATACGCAGTATTTT. This sequence encodes CATKVRDTQYF. The rearrangement links TRBV27 to TRBJ2-3; D call uncertain. CDR1 and CDR2 (germline): MNHEY, SMNVEV (reference sequence). The CDR3 has 11 residues. Trimming cost V 10 bases and J 6 bases, with 11 bases left between them.

This clonotype has a count of ten or more. The rearrangement links TRBV20-1 to TRBJ2-3; a weak D match, TRBD2 (6 bases). CDR1 DFQATT and CDR2 SNEGSKA come from the germline V gene (reference sequence). The CDR3 spans 14 residues. V was shortened by 1 base and J by 1 base, with 9 bases between the two germline ends. CDR3: CSARVASGTDTQYF. The CDR3 DNA reads TGCAGTGCTAGAGTAGCTAGCGGCACAGATACGCAGTATTTT.

This clonotype was recorded a few times. This CDR3 is CASSWGGAYTGELFF. In DNA form, the CDR3 reads TGTGCCAGCAGCTGGGGAGGGGCCTACACCGGGGAGCTGTTTTTT. The chain is built from TRBV11-2 and TRBJ2-2; 7 bases agree with TRBD2. The CDR3 consists of 15 residues. Germline CDR1 and CDR2: SGHAT and FQNNGV. The junction had 5 bases not matched to a gene; V was cut back by 4 bases and J by 3 bases.

The chain carries TRBV6-2 or TRBV6-3 and TRBJ2-7; no firm D call. The CDR3 is 13 amino acids. V shed 5 bases and J shed 0 bases, with 8 bases lying between them. Germline CDR1 is MNHEY and CDR2 is SVGEGT. This CDR3 reads CASSQAFSYEQYF. DNA for the CDR3: TGTGCCAGCAGTCAGGCTTTCTCCTACGAGCAGTACTTC.

In the case of this clonotype: A clone one base away is much larger, so this may be a read error. The chain joins TRBV29-1 to TRBJ2-2, with 7 bases lining up with TRBD1. The CDR3 has 13 residues. Germline CDR1 reads SQVTM; CDR2 reads ANQGSEA. The V segment lost 5 bases and the J segment 3 bases; nucleotides outside the gene matches: 3. The CDR3 DNA is TGCAGCGTTTCGACAGGGTACACCGGGGAGCTGTTTTTT. Translation gives CSVSTGYTGELFF.

Remarks on this clonotype: A read error may explain this, as a much larger clone is one base away. The conserved closing phenylalanine or tryptophan is absent in this CDR3, likely reflecting a read error. V gene TRBV3-1 combines with J gene TRBJ2-3; TRBD2 aligns across 11 bases. The CDR3 sequence is 16 residues long. CDR1 and CDR2 from the germline V gene are LGHDT and YNNKEL (reference sequence). V trimming: 3 bases; J trimming: 5 bases; junction bases outside the gene matches: 7. CDR3 sequence (DNA): TGTGCCAGCAGCCACTCTAGCGGGAGGACTGAAGATACGCAGTATTCT. Translation gives CASSHSSGRTEDTQYS.

V and J are TRBV20-1 and TRBJ2-1, with TRBD2 matching over 7 bases. Trimming cost V 0 bases and J 4 bases; bases outside gene matches: 6. The CDR3 totals 15 residues. The germline gives CDR1 DFQATT, CDR2 SNEGSKA (reference sequence). The DNA for the CDR3 is TGCAGTGCTAGAGATTTGCGGGAGATGTACAATGAGCAGTTCTTC. It encodes CSARDLREMYNEQFF.

This clonotype was found a few times. The chain couples TRBV12-3 or TRBV12-4 to TRBJ2-7, with D uncertain. The CDR3 has 13 amino acids. Between the trimmed V and J ends, which lost 6 bases and 5 bases, there was a span of 14 bases. DNA for the CDR3: TGTGCCAGCAGGCACGCTCCAGCCCACGAGCAGTACTTC. Encoded protein: CASRHAPAHEQYF.

In this sample, this clonotype turned up a few times. The chain recombines TRBV7-3 with TRBJ2-1; the D is unclear. The CDR3 is made up of 15 amino acids. Germline assignment: CDR1 SGHTA and CDR2 FQGTGA. Trimming took off 5 bases at V and 4 bases at J, with 15 bases between the two ends. The CDR3 sequence is CASSPLASIYNEQFF. In DNA, the CDR3 is TGTGCCAGCAGCCCACTCGCCAGCATATACAATGAGCAGTTCTTC.

Many counts were recorded for this clonotype. The chain recombines TRBV4-3 with TRBJ2-3; 9 bases fit TRBD2. The CDR3 totals 17 residues. CDR1 is LGHNA and CDR2 is YSLEER in the germline V gene. The V segment lost 0 bases and the J segment 1 base; nucleotides outside the gene matches: 5. This CDR3 is CASSQDVAGEGTDTQYF. The CDR3, as DNA: TGCGCCAGCAGCCAAGATGTAGCGGGAGAAGGCACAGATACGCAGTATTTT.

Comments on this clonotype: A read error may explain this, as a much larger clone is one base away. The V gene is TRBV6-2 or TRBV6-3, the J gene TRBJ1-1; no definite D call. Germline CDR1 and CDR2: MNHEY and SVGEGT. The CDR3 consists of 13 residues. The CDR3: CVSSGPLNTEAFF. Here the CDR3 DNA reads TGTGTCAGCAGTGGGCCCCTGAACACTGAAGCTTTCTTT.

This clonotype was detected a few times. The chain uses TRBV27 and TRBJ2-5, with 11 bases matching TRBD1. This CDR3 spans 17 amino acids. V was pared by 4 bases and J by 5 bases, with 12 bases of the junction left unmatched. Germline V gene lookup returns CDR1 MNHEY and CDR2 SMNVEV (reference sequence). The DNA of the CDR3 is TGTGCCAGCAGTTCCCTCAGGACAGGGGGCGCCCGGGAGACCCAGTACTTC. Amino acid sequence: CASSSLRTGGARETQYF.

This clonotype was found many times. V is TRBV6-5 and J is TRBJ1-1; no clear D gene. The V gene lost 1 base and the J gene lost 2 bases, with 11 bases spanning the gap. The CDR3 spans 15 residues. Per germline, CDR1 MNHEY and CDR2 SVGAGI. The CDR3 coding sequence is TGTGCCAGCAGTTACTATCAAGACGCAAACACTGAAGCTTTCTTT. Residues: CASSYYQDANTEAFF.

This clonotype was seen at least ten times. The gene calls are TRBV13 and TRBJ1-2; D is unclear. CDR3 length: 12 residues. Germline CDR1 reads PRHDT; CDR2 reads FYEKMQ (reference sequence). The V end lost 1 base, the J end lost 8 bases, and 8 bases lay between the germline ends. CDR3 sequence reads: CASSLDGVGYTF. The DNA for the CDR3 is TGTGCCAGCAGCTTAGACGGGGTCGGCTACACCTTC.

In regard to this clonotype: A much larger clone is a single base away; this may be a read error. The rearrangement joins TRBV7-6 to TRBJ2-5; TRBD1 matches at 8 bases. The CDR3 has 16 amino acids. Germline V CDR1 and CDR2: SGHVS, FNYEAQ. CDR3 nucleotides: TGTGCCAGCAACTTAGAGACAGGGGCGTCACAAGAGACCCAGTACTTC. Its translation: CASNLETGASQETQYF.

This chain joins TRBV6-2 or TRBV6-3 and TRBJ2-7, with D possibly matching TRBD1 (6 bases). V was shortened by 2 bases and J by 1 base, with 12 bases between the two germline ends. The CDR3 runs to 15 residues. The germline CDR1 and CDR2 sequences are MNHEY and SVGEGT. The CDR3 bases are TGTGCCAGCAGTTACGGAACAGGGTGGTCCTACGAGCAGTACTTC. This codes for CASSYGTGWSYEQYF.

As regards this clonotype: A much larger clone is a single base away; this may be a read error. The conserved final phenylalanine or tryptophan is absent from the CDR3, which likely points to a read error. The genes are TRBV19 and TRBJ1-5; no reliable D call. The CDR3 has 14 amino acids. Germline V CDR1 and CDR2: LNHDA, SQIVND (reference sequence). Trimming shortened V by 1 base and J by 4 bases, and 8 bases separated the two germline ends. The CDR3 reads CASSIVPGNQPQHS. The DNA of the CDR3 is TGTGCCAGTAGTATAGTGCCGGGGAATCAGCCCCAGCATTCT.

This clonotype has just a few counts. An end of the junction differs from the germline gene, which may be a read error. The V and J genes are TRBV29-1 and TRBJ2-1; no clear D gene. Per germline, CDR1 SQVTM and CDR2 ANQGSEA. This CDR3 contains 10 residues. CDR3 bases: TGCAGCGTTCAGTACAGTGAGCAGTTCTTC. This gives the protein CSVQYSEQFF.

Ten or more counts support this clonotype. The V and J genes are TRBV10-3 and TRBJ2-3; TRBD2 agrees at 7 bases. The CDR3 is 14 amino acids. From germline, CDR1 is ENHRY and CDR2 SYGVKD. The J segment lost 5 bases and the V segment lost 8 bases, leaving 10 bases of the junction unmatched. In DNA, the CDR3 is TGTGCCATCGCCCACGGCGGGAGAGGAGATACGCAGTATTTT. Its protein is CAIAHGGRGDTQYF.

Of note for this clonotype: A much larger clone lies one base from this, so it may be a read error. The gene calls are TRBV4-2 and TRBJ2-3; D unclear. This CDR3 is 16 amino acids long. Trimming cost V 2 bases and J 2 bases, with 14 bases left between them. The germline V gene encodes CDR1 LGHNA and CDR2 YNFKEQ. The CDR3 region has the DNA TGTGCCAGCAGCCAATGGCAGATGGACCTCACAGATACGCAGTATTTT. Amino acids: CASSQWQMDLTDTQYF.